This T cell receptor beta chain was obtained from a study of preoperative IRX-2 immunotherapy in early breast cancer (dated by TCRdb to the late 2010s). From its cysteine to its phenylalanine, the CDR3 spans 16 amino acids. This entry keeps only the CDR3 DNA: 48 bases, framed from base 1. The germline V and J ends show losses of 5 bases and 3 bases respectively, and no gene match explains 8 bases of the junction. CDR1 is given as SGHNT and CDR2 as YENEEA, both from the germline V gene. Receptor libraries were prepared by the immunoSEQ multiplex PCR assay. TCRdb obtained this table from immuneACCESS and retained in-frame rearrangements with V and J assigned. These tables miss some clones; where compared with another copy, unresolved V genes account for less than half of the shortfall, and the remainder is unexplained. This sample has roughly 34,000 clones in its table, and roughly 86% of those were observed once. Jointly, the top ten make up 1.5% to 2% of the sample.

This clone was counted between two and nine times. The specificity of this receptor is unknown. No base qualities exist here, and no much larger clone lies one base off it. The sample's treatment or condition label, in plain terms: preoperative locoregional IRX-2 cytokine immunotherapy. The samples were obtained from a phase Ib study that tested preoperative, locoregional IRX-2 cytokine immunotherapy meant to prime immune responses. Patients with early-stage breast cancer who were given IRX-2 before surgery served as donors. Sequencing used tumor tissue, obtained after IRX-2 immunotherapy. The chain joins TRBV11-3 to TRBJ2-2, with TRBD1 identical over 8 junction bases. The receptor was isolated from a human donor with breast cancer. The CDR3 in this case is CASSSGQGWDTGELFF. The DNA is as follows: TGTGCCAGCAGCAGCGGACAGGGATGGGACACCGGGGAGCTGTTTTTT.